The rows below give T cell receptor beta chains drawn from one sample of a study of cytomegalovirus exposure and HLA in healthy donors. The method was immunoSEQ multiplex PCR; TCRdb's version includes in-frame clones alone and lacks a portion of them. The table has 150,000 to 200,000 clones, more than 80% seen once; the top ten hold more than 2.5%. Sequencing used PBMCs. Receptors originate from a young woman in good health and CMV-seropositive. The CDR3 runs from the conserved cysteine through the conserved F or W. The D gene is left open where the match is weak. Clone size is not always given. Where it is, it says once, few, many or a class for expanded clones.

v_call,clone_size,j_call,d_call,cdr3_aa,cdr3_nt
TRBV7-2,-,TRBJ2-7,TRBD2,CASTGLAGVTEQYF,TGTGCCAGCACGGGACTAGCGGGAGTGACGGAGCAGTACTTC
TRBV7-6,-,TRBJ2-3,-,CASSSWGGQSTDTQYF,TGTGCCAGCAGCTCATGGGGGGGGCAGTCCACAGATACGCAGTATTTT
TRBV19,-,TRBJ2-1,TRBD2,CASSKGLAGDYEQFF,TGTGCCAGTAGTAAAGGACTAGCGGGAGACTATGAGCAGTTCTTC
TRBV29-1,-,TRBJ1-2,-,CSVEGERDGYGYTF,TGCAGCGTTGAAGGCGAGCGGGATGGCTATGGCTACACCTTC
TRBV27,-,TRBJ2-7,TRBD2,CASSFSGPYEQYF,TGTGCCAGCAGTTTTAGCGGGCCCTACGAGCAGTACTTC
TRBV29-1,-,TRBJ1-3,TRBD1,CSVRRTGTSGNTIYF,TGCAGCGTTCGACGGACAGGCACCTCTGGAAACACCATATATTTT
TRBV30,-,TRBJ2-7,-,CAWTRNDLSGQYF,TGTGCCTGGACTAGGAACGATTTATCTGGGCAGTACTTC
TRBV28,-,TRBJ1-2,-,CASSPIHRDNYGYTF,TGTGCCAGCAGTCCGATTCACAGGGATAACTATGGCTACACCTTC
TRBV15,-,TRBJ2-5,TRBD2,CATSREVAGAGKAETQYF,TGTGCCACCAGCAGAGAGGTCGCTGGAGCGGGAAAGGCGGAGACCCAGTACTTC
TRBV7-9,-,TRBJ2-1,-,CASSLARNEQFF,TGTGCCAGCAGCTTAGCCCGGAATGAGCAGTTCTTC
TRBV19,-,TRBJ2-7,-,CASSIGGMVGEQYF,TGTGCCAGTAGTATAGGAGGGATGGTTGGCGAGCAGTACTTC
TRBV6-5,-,TRBJ1-3,-,CASSYSPGDSGNTIYF,TGTGCCAGCAGTTACTCGCCCGGGGACTCTGGAAACACCATATATTTT
TRBV5-4,-,TRBJ2-5,TRBD2,CASSLGLEGTQYF,TGTGCCAGCAGCCTAGGACTAGAGGGGACCCAGTACTTC
TRBV9,-,TRBJ2-1,TRBD2,CASSVTSGYNEQFF,TGTGCCAGCAGCGTGACTAGCGGGTACAATGAGCAGTTCTTC
TRBV5-1,-,TRBJ2-7,-,CASSLASAVSYEQYF,TGCGCCAGCAGCTTGGCCTCAGCGGTCTCCTACGAGCAGTACTTC
TRBV4-2,once,TRBJ1-1,-,CASSQDSGVNTEAFF,TGTGCCAGCAGCCAAGATTCGGGGGTGAACACTGAAGCTTTCTTT
TRBV5-1,-,TRBJ1-3,-,CASSLGQAVPSGNTIYF,TGCGCCAGCAGCTTGGGACAGGCTGTCCCCTCTGGAAACACCATATATTTT
TRBV10-2,-,TRBJ1-3,TRBD1,CASSDRGKSGNTIYF,TGCGCCAGCAGCGACAGGGGTAAATCTGGAAACACCATATATTTT
TRBV30,once,TRBJ1-1,TRBD1,CAWSRQAGTGGTEAFF,TGTGCCTGGAGTCGCCAGGCCGGGACAGGCGGCACTGAAGCTTTCTTT
TRBV6-5,-,TRBJ1-5,-,CATTRGIGGNQPQHF,TGTGCCACCACCCGGGGGATCGGGGGCAATCAGCCCCAGCATTTT
TRBV25-1,-,TRBJ1-2,TRBD1,CASSEYDRVYGYTF,TGTGCCAGCAGTGAATATGACAGGGTTTATGGCTACACCTTC
TRBV5-1,-,TRBJ2-1,TRBD2,CASSLAVGFELAGMWNEQFF,TGCGCCAGCAGCTTGGCTGTGGGATTCGAGTTAGCGGGGATGTGGAATGAGCAGTTCTTC
TRBV5-6,once,TRBJ1-2,TRBD1,CASSLNGGGADGYTF,TGTGCCAGCAGCTTGAATGGAGGGGGCGCAGATGGCTACACCTTC
TRBV27,-,TRBJ2-3,TRBD2,CASKFGSGTSGDRTDTQYF,TGTGCCAGCAAGTTTGGGTCCGGGACTAGCGGGGATCGCACAGATACGCAGTATTTT
TRBV18,-,TRBJ2-3,-,CASSPASTDTQYF,TGTGCCAGCTCACCGGCTAGCACAGATACGCAGTATTTT
TRBV2,-,TRBJ1-2,-,CASSDLEDNYGYTF,TGTGCCAGCAGTGATCTTGAGGATAACTATGGCTACACCTTC
TRBV5-1,-,TRBJ2-2,TRBD2,CASSPLAGSNTGELFF,TGCGCCAGCAGCCCCCTAGCGGGATCGAACACCGGGGAGCTGTTTTTT
TRBV14,-,TRBJ1-2,TRBD1,CASSLTTKPGQGRDYGYTF,TGTGCCAGCAGCCTAACCACTAAGCCGGGACAGGGTCGTGACTATGGCTACACCTTC
TRBV21-1,-,TRBJ1-6,-,CASSKVGGIRGNSPLHF,TGTGCCAGCAGCAAAGTGGGGGGAATCAGGGGGAATTCACCCCTCCACTTT
TRBV6-1,few,TRBJ2-7,TRBD1,CASSAGQSHSYEQYF,TGTGCCAGCAGTGCGGGACAGTCACATTCCTACGAGCAGTACTTC
TRBV6-1,-,TRBJ2-7,-,CASSEGPDYEQYF,TGTGCCAGCAGTGAAGGGCCAGACTACGAGCAGTACTTC
TRBV6-5,-,TRBJ2-1,-,CASSYSRLYNEQFF,TGTGCCAGCAGTTATTCGCGGCTCTACAATGAGCAGTTCTTC
TRBV2,-,TRBJ2-5,TRBD2,CASSGPGGGETQYF,TGTGCCAGCAGTGGGCCGGGAGGCGGAGAGACCCAGTACTTC
TRBV5-4,-,TRBJ2-3,-,CASSKEELTDTQYF,TGTGCCAGCAGCAAAGAAGAGCTCACAGATACGCAGTATTTT
TRBV15,-,TRBJ2-3,TRBD2,CATSRGVSGERTDTQYF,TGTGCCACCAGCAGAGGTGTTAGCGGGGAACGCACAGATACGCAGTATTTT
TRBV28,-,TRBJ2-7,TRBD1,CASSLDRDRLDYEQYF,TGTGCCAGCAGTTTAGATCGGGACAGGCTCGACTACGAGCAGTACTTC
TRBV7-8,-,TRBJ1-5,-,CASSLIQAGQPQHF,TGTGCCAGCAGCTTAATCCAGGCCGGTCAGCCCCAGCATTTT
TRBV4-1,-,TRBJ2-2,-,CASSLRTLRDSTNTGELFF,TGCGCCAGCAGCCTCAGAACCCTCAGGGACTCAACGAACACCGGGGAGCTGTTTTTT
TRBV18,-,TRBJ2-1,-,CASSPPRAGTYNEQFF,TGTGCCAGCTCACCACCGAGGGCGGGGACCTACAATGAGCAGTTCTTC
TRBV4-2,-,TRBJ2-3,-,CASSQVLAGDTQYF,TGTGCCAGCAGCCAAGTTCTGGCAGGAGATACGCAGTATTTT
TRBV18,-,TRBJ1-1,-,CASSVSSGTEAFF,TGTGCCAGCTCAGTGAGTAGTGGCACTGAAGCTTTCTTT
TRBV28,-,TRBJ2-5,-,CASLNDRYQETQYF,TGTGCCAGCCTTAATGACAGGTACCAAGAGACCCAGTACTTC
TRBV28,-,TRBJ2-7,TRBD1,CASSSGQVPYEQYF,TGTGCCAGCAGTTCGGGACAGGTTCCCTACGAGCAGTACTTC
TRBV11-2,-,TRBJ1-3,-,CASSFTGKAGNTIYF,TGTGCCAGCAGCTTCACAGGGAAAGCTGGAAACACCATATATTTT
TRBV6-6,-,TRBJ2-1,TRBD2,CASGTKRGHNEQFF,TGTGCCAGCGGGACTAAGCGGGGTCACAATGAGCAGTTCTTC
TRBV4-1,-,TRBJ1-2,-,CASSQGPGVDYGYTF,TGCGCCAGCAGCCAAGGGCCGGGGGTCGACTATGGCTACACCTTC
TRBV30,-,TRBJ2-3,-,CACVQGINTDTQYF,TGTGCCTGCGTCCAGGGCATCAACACAGATACGCAGTATTTT
TRBV19,-,TRBJ2-7,TRBD1,CASSTQGAGYEQYF,TGTGCCAGTAGTACCCAGGGGGCTGGGTACGAGCAGTACTTC
TRBV14,-,TRBJ1-2,TRBD1,CASSQNTRDSYGYTF,TGTGCCAGCAGCCAAAATACCCGGGACAGCTATGGCTACACCTTC